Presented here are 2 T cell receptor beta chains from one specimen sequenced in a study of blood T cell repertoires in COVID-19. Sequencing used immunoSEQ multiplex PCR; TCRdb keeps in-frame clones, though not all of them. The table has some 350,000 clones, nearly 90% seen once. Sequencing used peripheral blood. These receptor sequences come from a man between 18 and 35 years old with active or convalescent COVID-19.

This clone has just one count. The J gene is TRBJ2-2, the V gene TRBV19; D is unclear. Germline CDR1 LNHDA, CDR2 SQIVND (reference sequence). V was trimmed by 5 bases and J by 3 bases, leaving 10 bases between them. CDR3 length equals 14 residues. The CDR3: CASSGQQYTGELFF. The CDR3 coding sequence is TGTGCCAGTAGTGGTCAACAGTACACCGGGGAGCTGTTTTTT.

The CDR3 loop reads CASQTVGTDTQYF. In nucleotides, the CDR3 is TGTGCCAGCCAAACAGTAGGCACAGATACGCAGTATTTT. J is TRBJ2-3 and V is TRBV19; D not certain. Germline CDR1 is LNHDA and CDR2 is SQIVND (reference sequence). With 9 bases removed from V and 1 base from J, the gap between germline ends came to 11 bases. The CDR3 extends over 13 amino acids.